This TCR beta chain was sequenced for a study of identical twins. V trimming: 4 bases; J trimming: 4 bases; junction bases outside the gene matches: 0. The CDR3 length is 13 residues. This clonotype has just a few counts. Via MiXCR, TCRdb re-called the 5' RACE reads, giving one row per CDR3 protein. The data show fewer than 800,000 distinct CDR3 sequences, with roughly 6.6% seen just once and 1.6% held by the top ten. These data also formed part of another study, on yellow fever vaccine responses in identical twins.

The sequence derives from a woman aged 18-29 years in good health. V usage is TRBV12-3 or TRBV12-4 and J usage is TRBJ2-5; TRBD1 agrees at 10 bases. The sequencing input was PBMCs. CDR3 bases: TGTGCCAGCAGTTGGGACAGGGGAGAGACCCAGTACTTC. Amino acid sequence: CASSWDRGETQYF.